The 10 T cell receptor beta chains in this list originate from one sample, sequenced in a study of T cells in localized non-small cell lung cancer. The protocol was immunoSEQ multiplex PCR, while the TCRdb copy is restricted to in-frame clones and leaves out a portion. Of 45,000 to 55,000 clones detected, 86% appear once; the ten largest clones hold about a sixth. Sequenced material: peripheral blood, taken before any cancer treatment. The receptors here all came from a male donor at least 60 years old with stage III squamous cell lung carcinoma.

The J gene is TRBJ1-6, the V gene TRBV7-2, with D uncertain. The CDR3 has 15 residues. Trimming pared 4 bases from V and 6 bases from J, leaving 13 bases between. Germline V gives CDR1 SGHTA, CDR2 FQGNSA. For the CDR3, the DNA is TGTGCCAGCAGCTCAGGACCGGGTGCTAATTCACCCCTCCACTTT. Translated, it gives CASSSGPGANSPLHF.

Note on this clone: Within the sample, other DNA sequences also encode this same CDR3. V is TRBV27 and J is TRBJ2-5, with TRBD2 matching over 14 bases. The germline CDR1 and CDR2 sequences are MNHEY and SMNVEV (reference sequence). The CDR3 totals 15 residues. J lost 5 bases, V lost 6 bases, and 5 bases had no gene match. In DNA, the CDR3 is TGTGCCAGCAGCCGACTAGCGGGGGGGCAGGAGACCCAGTACTTC. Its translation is CASSRLAGGQETQYF.

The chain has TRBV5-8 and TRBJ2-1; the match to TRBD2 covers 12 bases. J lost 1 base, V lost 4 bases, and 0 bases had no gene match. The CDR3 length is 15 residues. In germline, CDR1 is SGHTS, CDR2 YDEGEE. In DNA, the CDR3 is TGTGCCAGCAGCGGACTAGCGGGGTCCTACAATGAGCAGTTCTTC. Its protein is CASSGLAGSYNEQFF.

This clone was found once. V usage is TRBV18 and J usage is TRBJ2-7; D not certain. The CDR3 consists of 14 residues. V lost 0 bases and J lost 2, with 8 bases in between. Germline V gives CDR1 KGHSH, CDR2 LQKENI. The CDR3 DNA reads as TGTGCCAGCTCACCACCTAGTAAGACCTACGAGCAGTACTTC. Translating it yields CASSPPSKTYEQYF.

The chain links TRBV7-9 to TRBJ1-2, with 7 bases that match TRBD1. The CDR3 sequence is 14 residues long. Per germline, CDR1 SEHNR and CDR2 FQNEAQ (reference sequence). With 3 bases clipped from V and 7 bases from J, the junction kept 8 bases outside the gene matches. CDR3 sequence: CASSFGQVLRGYTF. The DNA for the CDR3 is TGTGCCAGCAGCTTCGGACAGGTACTACGTGGCTACACCTTC.

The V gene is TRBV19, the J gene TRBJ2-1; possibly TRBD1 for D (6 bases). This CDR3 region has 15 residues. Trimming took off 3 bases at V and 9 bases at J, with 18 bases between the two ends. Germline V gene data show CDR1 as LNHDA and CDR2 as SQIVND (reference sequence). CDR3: CASSMAYGGAREQFF. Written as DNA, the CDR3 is TGTGCCAGTAGTATGGCGTATGGGGGCGCCCGTGAGCAGTTCTTC.

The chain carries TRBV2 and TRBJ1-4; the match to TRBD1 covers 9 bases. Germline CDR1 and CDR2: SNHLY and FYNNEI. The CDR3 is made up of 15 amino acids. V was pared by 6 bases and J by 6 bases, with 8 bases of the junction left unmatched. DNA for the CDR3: TGTGCCAGCAGGGCCGGGACAGGGTACTATGAAAAACTGTTTTTT. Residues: CASRAGTGYYEKLFF.

The CDR3 region is CASSFSLVNTEAFF. Written as DNA, the CDR3 is TGTGCCAGCAGCTTTTCGCTCGTGAACACTGAAGCTTTCTTT. This sequence joins TRBV5-4 and TRBJ1-1; D call uncertain. The CDR3 runs to 14 residues. Looked up from germline, CDR1 is SGHNT and CDR2 is YYREEE (reference sequence). The V gene lost 2 bases and the J gene lost 0 bases, with 8 bases spanning the gap.

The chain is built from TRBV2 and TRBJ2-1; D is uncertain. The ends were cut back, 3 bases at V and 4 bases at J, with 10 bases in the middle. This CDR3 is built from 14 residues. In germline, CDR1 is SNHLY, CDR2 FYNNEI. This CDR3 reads CASSEVRFYNEQFF. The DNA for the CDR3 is TGTGCCAGCAGTGAGGTCCGTTTTTACAATGAGCAGTTCTTC.

The CDR3 protein is CASSFPGGYNEQFF. The CDR3 nucleotides are TGCGCCAGCAGCTTCCCGGGGGGCTACAATGAGCAGTTCTTC. V usage is TRBV5-1 and J usage is TRBJ2-1, with 7 bases aligning to TRBD2. V lost 2 bases, J lost 3 bases, and 2 bases stayed unmatched. Germline CDR1 SGHRS, CDR2 YFSETQ. CDR3 size: 14 residues. Supplemented by reference TRBV5-1 and TRBJ2-1, the full variable domain reads KAGVTQTPRYLIKTRGQQVTLSCSPISGHRSVSWYQQTPGQGLQFLFEYFSETQRNKGNFPGRFSGRQFSNSRSEMNVSTLELGDSALYLCASSFPGGYNEQFFGPGTRLTVL.